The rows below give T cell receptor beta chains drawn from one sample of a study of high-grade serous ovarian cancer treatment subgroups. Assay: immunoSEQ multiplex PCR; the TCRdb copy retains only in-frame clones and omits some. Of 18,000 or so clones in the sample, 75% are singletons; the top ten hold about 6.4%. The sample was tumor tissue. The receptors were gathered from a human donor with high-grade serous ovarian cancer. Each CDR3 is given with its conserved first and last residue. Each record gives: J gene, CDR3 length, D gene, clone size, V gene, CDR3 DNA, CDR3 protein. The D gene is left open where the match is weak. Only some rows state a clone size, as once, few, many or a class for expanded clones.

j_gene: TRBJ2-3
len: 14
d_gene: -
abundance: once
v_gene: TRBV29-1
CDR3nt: TGCAGCCTTCGAAAGGGGGGTTTTGCAGATACGCAGTATTTT
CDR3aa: CSLRKGGFADTQYF

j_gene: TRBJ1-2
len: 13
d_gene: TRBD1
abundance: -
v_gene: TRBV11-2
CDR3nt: TGTGCCAGCAGCGTCGGACAGGGAAAAGGCTACACCTTC
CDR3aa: CASSVGQGKGYTF

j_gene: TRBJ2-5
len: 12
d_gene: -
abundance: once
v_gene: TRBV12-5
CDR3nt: TGTGCTAGTGGTTTGCTAGCAGAGACCCAGTACTTC
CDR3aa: CASGLLAETQYF

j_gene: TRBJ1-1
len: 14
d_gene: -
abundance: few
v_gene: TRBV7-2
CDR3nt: TGTGCCAGCAGCCTGGGGACTGCTAACACTGAAGCTTTCTTT
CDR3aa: CASSLGTANTEAFF

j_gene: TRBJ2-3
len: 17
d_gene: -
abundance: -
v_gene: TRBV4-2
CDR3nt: TGTGCCAGCAGCCTTGGGAGGGGGTATCGCAGCACAGATACGCAGTATTTT
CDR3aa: CASSLGRGYRSTDTQYF

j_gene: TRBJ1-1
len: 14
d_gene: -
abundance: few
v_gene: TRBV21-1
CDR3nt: TGTGCCAGCAGCGCGGACAGGGGGGACACTGAAGCTTTCTTT
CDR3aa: CASSADRGDTEAFF

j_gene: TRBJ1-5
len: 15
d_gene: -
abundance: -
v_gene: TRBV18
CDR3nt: TGTGCCAGCTCACAAGGGCTTGATAGCAATCAGCCCCAGCATTTT
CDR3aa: CASSQGLDSNQPQHF

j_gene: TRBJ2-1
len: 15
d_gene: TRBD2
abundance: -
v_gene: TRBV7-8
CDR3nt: TGTGCCAGCGGCGCTAGCGGGAGCTCCTACAATGAGCAGTTCTTC
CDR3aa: CASGASGSSYNEQFF

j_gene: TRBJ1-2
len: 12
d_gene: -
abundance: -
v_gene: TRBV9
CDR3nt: TGTGCCAGCAGCGCAAGTTCCTATGGCTACACCTTC
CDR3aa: CASSASSYGYTF

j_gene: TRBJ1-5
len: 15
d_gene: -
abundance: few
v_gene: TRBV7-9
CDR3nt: TGTGCCAGCAGCCCTCACAGCAGCCTTAATCAGCCCCAGCATTTT
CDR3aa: CASSPHSSLNQPQHF

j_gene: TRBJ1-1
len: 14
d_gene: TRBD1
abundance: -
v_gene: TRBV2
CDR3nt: TGTGCCAGCACCTTAGGACAGGGGGGCACTGAAGCTTTCTTT
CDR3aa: CASTLGQGGTEAFF

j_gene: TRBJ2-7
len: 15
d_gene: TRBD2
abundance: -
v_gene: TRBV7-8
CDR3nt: TGTGCCAGCAGCTTAGTAGCTAGCGGGAGAGGCGAGCAGTACTTC
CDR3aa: CASSLVASGRGEQYF

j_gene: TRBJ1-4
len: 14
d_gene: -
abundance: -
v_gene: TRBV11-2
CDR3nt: TGTGCCAGCAGCTTAGGAGGCTTTAATGAAAAACTGTTTTTT
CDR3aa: CASSLGGFNEKLFF

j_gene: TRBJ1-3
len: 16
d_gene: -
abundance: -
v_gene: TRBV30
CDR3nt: TGTGCCTGGAGTTTGGCGGGTTCTTCGCCCGGAAACACCATATATTTT
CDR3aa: CAWSLAGSSPGNTIYF

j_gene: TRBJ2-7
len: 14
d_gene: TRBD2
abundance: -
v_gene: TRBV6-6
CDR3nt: TGTGCCAGCAGTCTACTAGCGAGAGGAGACGAGCAGTACTTC
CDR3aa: CASSLLARGDEQYF

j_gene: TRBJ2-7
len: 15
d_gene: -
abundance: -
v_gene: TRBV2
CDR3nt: TGTGCCAGCAGAGACCCCAGGGAAGGGGGCTACGAGCAGTACTTC
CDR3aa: CASRDPREGGYEQYF

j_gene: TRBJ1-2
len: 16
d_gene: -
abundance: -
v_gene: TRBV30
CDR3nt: TGTGCCTGGAGTGTACTCCAGGGCAGGGACCCTAGCGGCTACACCTTC
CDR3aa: CAWSVLQGRDPSGYTF

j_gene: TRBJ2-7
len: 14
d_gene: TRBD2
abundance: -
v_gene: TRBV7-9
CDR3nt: TGTGCCAGCAGCTTACGGGGGGACTCCTACGAGCAGTACTTC
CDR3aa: CASSLRGDSYEQYF

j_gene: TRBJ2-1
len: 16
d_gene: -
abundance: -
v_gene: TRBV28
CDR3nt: TGTGCCAGCAGTACGACGGACGGGAGATCCTACAATGAGCAGTTCTTC
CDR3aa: CASSTTDGRSYNEQFF

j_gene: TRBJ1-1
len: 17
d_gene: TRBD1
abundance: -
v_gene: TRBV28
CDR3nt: TGTGCCAGCAGTTTGGACAGGGACCAGGGTGGCCGCACTGAAGCTTTCTTT
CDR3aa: CASSLDRDQGGRTEAFF

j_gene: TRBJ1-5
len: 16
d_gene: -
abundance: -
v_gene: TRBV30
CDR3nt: TGTGCCTGGAGTGTGGGCGGCTCTTATAGCAATCAGCCCCAGCATTTT
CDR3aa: CAWSVGGSYSNQPQHF

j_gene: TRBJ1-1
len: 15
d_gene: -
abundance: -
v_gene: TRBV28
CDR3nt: TGTGCCAGCAGTTCCCAAATGGGGGCACGAACTGAAGCTTTCTTT
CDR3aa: CASSSQMGARTEAFF

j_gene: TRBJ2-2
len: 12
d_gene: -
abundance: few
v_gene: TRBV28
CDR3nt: TGTGCCAGCAGATCGAACACCGGGGAGCTGTTTTTT
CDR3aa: CASRSNTGELFF

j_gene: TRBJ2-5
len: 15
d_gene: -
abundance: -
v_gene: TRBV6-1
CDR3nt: TGTGCCAGCAGTGAAGAGGGAGGGGGCTGGGAGACCCAGTACTTC
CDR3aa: CASSEEGGGWETQYF

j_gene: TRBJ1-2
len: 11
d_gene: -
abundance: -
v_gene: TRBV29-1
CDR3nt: TGCAGCGCCAATAGGGGGGAAAGCTACACCTTC
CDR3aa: CSANRGESYTF

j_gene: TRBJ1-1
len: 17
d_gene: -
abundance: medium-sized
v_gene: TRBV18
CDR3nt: TGTGCCAGCTCCAAAGGGGTGGGGCTTTTGGCGAACACTGAAGCTTTCTTT
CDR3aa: CASSKGVGLLANTEAFF

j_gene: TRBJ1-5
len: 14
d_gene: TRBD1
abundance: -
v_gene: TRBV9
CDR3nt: TGTGCCAGCAGCGTAGGGGGGACAGGTCAGCCCCAGCATTTT
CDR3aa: CASSVGGTGQPQHF

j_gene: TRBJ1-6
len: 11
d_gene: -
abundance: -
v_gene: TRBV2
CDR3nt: TGTGCCAGCAGTGGGAATTCACCCCTCCACTTT
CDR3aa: CASSGNSPLHF

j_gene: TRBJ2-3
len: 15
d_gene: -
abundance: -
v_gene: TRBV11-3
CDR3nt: TGTGCCAGCAGCTTAGCTAGCGCTAGCACAGATACGCAGTATTTT
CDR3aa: CASSLASASTDTQYF

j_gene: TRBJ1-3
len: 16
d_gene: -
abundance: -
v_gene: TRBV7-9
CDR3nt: TGTGCCAGCAGCCTGGGGACGGGGAACTCTGGAAACACCATATATTTT
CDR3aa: CASSLGTGNSGNTIYF

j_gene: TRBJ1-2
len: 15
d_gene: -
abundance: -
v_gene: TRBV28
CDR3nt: TGTGCCAGCAGTTTAGGAGACCACTTTCCCTATGGCTACACCTTC
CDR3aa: CASSLGDHFPYGYTF

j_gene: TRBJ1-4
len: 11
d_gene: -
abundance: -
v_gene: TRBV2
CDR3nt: TGTGCCAGCAGTGCAGAGGAAAAACTGTTTTTT
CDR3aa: CASSAEEKLFF

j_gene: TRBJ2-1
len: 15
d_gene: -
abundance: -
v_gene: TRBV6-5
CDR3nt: TGTGCCAGCAGACCGGGGATCAGCTCCTACAATGAGCAGTTCTTC
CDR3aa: CASRPGISSYNEQFF

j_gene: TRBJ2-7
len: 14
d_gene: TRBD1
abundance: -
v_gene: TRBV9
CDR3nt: TGTGCCAGCAGCGCGCAAGACAGGGATAACGAGCAGTACTTC
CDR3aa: CASSAQDRDNEQYF

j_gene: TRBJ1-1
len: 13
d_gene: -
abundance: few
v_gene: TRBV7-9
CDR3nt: TGTGCCAGCAGCTTAGAGGGCATCACTGAAGCTTTCTTT
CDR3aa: CASSLEGITEAFF

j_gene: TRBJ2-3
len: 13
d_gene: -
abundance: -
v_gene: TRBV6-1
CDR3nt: TGTGCCAGCAGTGCGAGAGGACCAGATACGCAGTATTTT
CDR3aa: CASSARGPDTQYF

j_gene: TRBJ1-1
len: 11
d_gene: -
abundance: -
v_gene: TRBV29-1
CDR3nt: TGCAGCGTTGGGGAGGACACTGAAGCTTTCTTT
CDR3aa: CSVGEDTEAFF

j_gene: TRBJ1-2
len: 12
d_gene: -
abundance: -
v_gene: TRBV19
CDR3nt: TGTGCCAGTAGTGAGCTACCCTATGGCTACACCTTC
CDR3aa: CASSELPYGYTF

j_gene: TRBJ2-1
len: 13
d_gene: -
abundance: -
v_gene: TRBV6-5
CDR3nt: TGTGCCAGCACCAGACTAGACTCCTATGAGCAGTTCTTC
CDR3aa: CASTRLDSYEQFF

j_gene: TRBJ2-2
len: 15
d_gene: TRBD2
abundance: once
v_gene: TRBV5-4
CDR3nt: TGTGCCAGCAGCTTATCGACTAGCGAAGGCGGGGAGCTGTTTTTT
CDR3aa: CASSLSTSEGGELFF

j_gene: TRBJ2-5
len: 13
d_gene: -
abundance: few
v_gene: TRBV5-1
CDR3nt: TGCGCCAGCGAGGGGGGGACAAGAAAGACCCAGTACTTC
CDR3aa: CASEGGTRKTQYF

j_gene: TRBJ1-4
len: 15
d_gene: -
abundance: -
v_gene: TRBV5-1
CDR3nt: TGCGCCAGCAGCGCCGAACCGGGACTCGGGGAAAAACTGTTTTTT
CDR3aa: CASSAEPGLGEKLFF

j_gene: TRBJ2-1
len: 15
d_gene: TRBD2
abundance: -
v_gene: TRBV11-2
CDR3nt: TGTGCCAGCAGCTTTGGGACTAGCGGAGGTAATGAGCAGTTCTTC
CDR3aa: CASSFGTSGGNEQFF

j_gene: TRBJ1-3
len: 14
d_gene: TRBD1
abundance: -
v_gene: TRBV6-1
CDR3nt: TGTGCCAGCAGTCGGGACAGGGAGAAGAACACCATATATTTT
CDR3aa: CASSRDREKNTIYF